The table lists the clone carrying this TCR beta chain with a few counts. Its antigen remains unknown. This entry is derived from a study of CD8 T cells in ankylosing spondylitis. Findings and limits, study-wide: Disease-linked clones, CD8+, were relatively rare in peripheral blood. One TCR beta motif, made up of about 8 highly homologous variants, appeared characteristic of ankylosing spondylitis blood.

Making the TCR beta libraries involved quantitative 5'-RACE with molecular barcodes. TCRdb recomputed calls from the 5' RACE reads with MiXCR, one row per CDR3 protein. The data show 100,000 to 150,000 distinct CDR3 sequences, roughly an eighth seen once. The receptor was isolated from a female donor with ankylosing spondylitis or in good health (not recorded which). Sequencing used blood, either unsorted or a sorted T cell fraction (not recorded which).

CDR3: CSVEPKLNGELFF. Here the CDR3 DNA reads TGCAGCGTTGAGCCCAAGCTTAACGGGGAGCTGTTTTTT. The V and J genes are TRBV29-1 and TRBJ2-2; D ambiguous. The V end was cut by 3 bases, the J end by 7 bases, with 12 bases between. This CDR3 contains 13 residues. Germline lookup yields CDR1 SQVTM and CDR2 ANQGSEA.